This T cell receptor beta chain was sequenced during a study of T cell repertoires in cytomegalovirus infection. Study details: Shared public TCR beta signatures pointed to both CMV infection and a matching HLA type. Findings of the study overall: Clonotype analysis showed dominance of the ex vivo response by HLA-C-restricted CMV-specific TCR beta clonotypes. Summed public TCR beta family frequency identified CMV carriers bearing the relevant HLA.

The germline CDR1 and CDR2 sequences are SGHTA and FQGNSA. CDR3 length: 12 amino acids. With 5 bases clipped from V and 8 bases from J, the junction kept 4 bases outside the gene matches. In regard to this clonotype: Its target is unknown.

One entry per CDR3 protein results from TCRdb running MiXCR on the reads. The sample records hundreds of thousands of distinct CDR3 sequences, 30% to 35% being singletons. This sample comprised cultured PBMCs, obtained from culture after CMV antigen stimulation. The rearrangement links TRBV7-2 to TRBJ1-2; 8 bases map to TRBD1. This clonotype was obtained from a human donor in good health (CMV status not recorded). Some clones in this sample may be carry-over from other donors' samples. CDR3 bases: TGTGCCAGCAGCGGACAGGGATTAGGCTACACCTTC. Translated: CASSGQGLGYTF.